These 3 T cell receptor beta chains share one sample of origin, sequenced in a study of human T cells and chemical hapten exposure. Separate cDNA molecules received unique molecular identifiers, which the library attached to them. MiXCR, run by TCRdb on the reads, gives a single entry per CDR3 protein. Altogether 940 or so distinct CDR3 sequences are present, around half being singletons, with the ten largest covering approximately 5%. The treatment: therapeutic diphenylcyclopropenone sensitization with weekly scalp DPC. Sequences were derived from whole blood, sampled before DPC sensitization or 2, 6, or about 24 weeks after (not recorded which). Receptors were obtained from an adult with alopecia areata. Some clones in this sample may be carry-over from other donors' samples. This table probably holds off-target reads from a library built for another chain.

In this sample, this clonotype turned up a few times. V gene TRBV7-9 combines with J gene TRBJ1-4; weak D call: TRBD1 (6 bases). V was cut by 6 bases and J by 4 bases, with 15 bases left in between. The CDR3 contains 15 residues. Germline CDR1 and CDR2: SEHNR and FQNEAQ (reference sequence). As DNA, the CDR3 is TGTGCCAGCAGTTCAGCCGGGACATTTAATGAAAAACTGTTTTTT. Translated: CASSSAGTFNEKLFF.

This clonotype has more than one count but fewer than ten. The rearrangement links TRBV6-1 to TRBJ2-2; D unresolved. This CDR3 has 14 residues. Deletions cut 1 base from V and 7 bases from J, with 10 bases between. The germline V gene encodes CDR1 MNHNS and CDR2 SASEGT. The CDR3 sequence is CASSEGRLRGELFF. The CDR3 DNA reads as TGTGCCAGCAGTGAAGGCCGGCTTCGCGGGGAGCTGTTTTTT.

The V and J genes are TRBV5-1 and TRBJ2-2, with a weak D call TRBD1 (6 bases). Between the trimmed V and J ends, which lost 5 bases and 0 bases, there was a span of 11 bases. The CDR3 is 15 residues long. Looked up from germline, CDR1 is SGHRS and CDR2 is YFSETQ. This chain's CDR3 is CASRAGTPNTGELFF. CDR3 coding DNA: TGCGCCAGCAGGGCCGGGACACCGAACACCGGGGAGCTGTTTTTT.